Presented here are 15 T cell receptor beta chains from one specimen sequenced in a study of metastatic and nonmetastatic thyroid tumors. Every patient underwent thyroid surgery untreated. TCRdb re-called the PCR reads through MiXCR. The data hold tens of thousands of clones, with approximately 12% observed a single time. Sequenced sample: tumor tissue. The receptors shown here come from a female donor with papillary thyroid cancer or a benign thyroid nodule (not recorded which). Some clones in this sample may be carry-over from other donors' samples.

The table lists this clone with many counts. The chain couples TRBV9 to TRBJ1-3, with D possibly being TRBD1 (5 bases). CDR3 size: 14 residues. Germline CDR1 is SGDLS and CDR2 is YYNGEE. Trimming removed 4 bases from V and 7 bases from J, with 15 bases in between. This CDR3 reads CASSSEPGWNTIYF. As DNA, the CDR3 is TGTGCCAGCAGCTCAGAACCAGGGTGGAACACCATATATTTT.

Points on this clone: A much larger clone is a single base away; this may be a read error. The V gene is TRBV2, the J gene TRBJ2-1; D is possibly TRBD2 (6 bases). CDR1 and CDR2 (germline): SNHLY, FYNNEI. This CDR3 spans 13 amino acids. In DNA form, the CDR3 reads TGTGTCAGCAGAGAGACTAGAGACAATGAGCAGTTCTTC. Its protein is CVSRETRDNEQFF.

A word on this clone: Possible read error: a much larger clone is one base away. The chain has TRBV9 and TRBJ2-3, with D unclear. CDR1 and CDR2 (germline): SGDLS, YYNGEE. V was shortened by 6 bases and J by 4 bases, with 18 bases between the two germline ends. The CDR3 spans 15 residues. The CDR3 nucleotides are TGTGCCAGCATCCCCGATGCCATGTATGCAGATACGCAGTATTTT. Its translation is CASIPDAMYADTQYF.

This clone was detected ten times or more. The J gene is TRBJ1-2, the V gene TRBV11-2, with 7 bases fitting TRBD1. With 5 bases clipped from V and 7 bases from J, the junction kept 7 bases outside the gene matches. The CDR3 covers 13 residues. Per the germline V gene, CDR1 is SGHAT and CDR2 is FQNNGV. CDR3 DNA sequence: TGTGCCAGCAGCAAGGAGGGGGCTCGTGGCTACACCTTC. This gives the protein CASSKEGARGYTF.

This clone turned up a few times. Given a much more abundant clone one base away, this may be a read error. The chain links TRBV28 to TRBJ1-4; 7 bases align to TRBD1. The V and J ends lost 6 bases and 0 bases, in that order; junction bases with no gene match: 7. Germline V gene lookup returns CDR1 MDHEN and CDR2 SYDVKM. This CDR3 spans 16 amino acids. In DNA, the CDR3 is TGTGCCAGCAGGTTGACAGGGAACGCAACTAATGAAAAACTGTTTTTT. It encodes CASRLTGNATNEKLFF.

This clone occurred many times. The V call is TRBV29-1, the J call TRBJ1-1; D not resolved. V lost 6 bases and J lost 8, with 10 bases in between. This CDR3 contains 10 residues. Germline lookup yields CDR1 SQVTM and CDR2 ANQGSEA. The CDR3 protein is CSVDQTEAFF. The CDR3 bases are TGCAGCGTGGACCAGACAGAAGCTTTCTTT.

This clone has ten or more counts. The chain carries TRBV2 and TRBJ1-3; no reliable D call. V was cut by 6 bases and J by 4 bases, with 16 bases left in between. CDR3 length: 15 residues. Germline CDR1 is SNHLY and CDR2 is FYNNEI. The CDR3 here is CASSPRVASGNTIYF. Written as DNA, the CDR3 is TGTGCCAGCAGCCCAAGAGTTGCCTCGGGAAACACCATATATTTT. Full variable domain (outside the CDR3, taken from reference TRBV2 and TRBJ1-3): EPEVTQTPSHQVTQMGQEVILRCVPISNHLYFYWYRQILGQKVEFLVSFYNNEISEKSEIFDDQFSVERPDGSNFTLKIRSTKLEDSAMYFCASSPRVASGNTIYFGEGSWLTVV.

Comment on this clone: This sequence may be a read error, since a much larger clone differs from it by one base. This sample includes further DNA sequences coding for the same CDR3. J is TRBJ2-7 and V is TRBV20-1, with 7 bases fitting TRBD1. CDR3 length equals 15 residues. J gave up 4 bases and V 0 bases, and 9 bases lay outside the gene matches. Germline values: CDR1 DFQATT, CDR2 SNEGSKA (reference sequence). This CDR3 is CSARDIRQGGYEQYF. The DNA for the CDR3 is TGCAGTGCTAGAGATATCCGACAGGGCGGATACGAGCAGTACTTC.

There are many counts of this clone. The V call is TRBV20-1, the J call TRBJ2-1; no reliable D call. The V gene lost 1 base and the J gene lost 3 bases, with 10 bases spanning the gap. There are 14 residues in the CDR3. The V gene's germline CDR1 is DFQATT and CDR2 SNEGSKA (reference sequence). The CDR3: CSARGLSDYNEQFF. As DNA, the CDR3 is TGCAGTGCTAGAGGGTTGTCAGACTACAATGAGCAGTTCTTC.

In its sample, this clone was seen once. This chain links TRBV11-2 with TRBJ1-1, with D possibly matching TRBD1 (6 bases). Germline V gene sequence: CDR1 SGHAT, CDR2 FQNNGV. Trimming cost V 6 bases and J 8 bases, with 19 bases left between them. The CDR3 is 14 amino acids. CDR3: CASSLRLQGGEAFF. CDR3 nucleotide sequence: TGTGCCAGCAGTCTAAGGCTACAGGGTGGCGAAGCTTTCTTT.

V is TRBV4-1 and J is TRBJ2-3, with 15 positions matching TRBD2. Germline CDR1 and CDR2: MGHRA and YSYEKL. V gave up 4 bases and J gave up 4 bases; unmatched junction bases: 12. The CDR3 spans 19 residues. DNA of the CDR3: TGCGCCAGCAGCCCCCTGGGACTAGCGGGAGGAGGTGGCCCAGATACGCAGTATTTT. Residues: CASSPLGLAGGGGPDTQYF.

This clone was recorded at least ten times. V is TRBV4-1 and J is TRBJ2-7, with 9 bases fitting TRBD1. Germline lookup yields CDR1 MGHRA and CDR2 YSYEKL. The CDR3 loop spans 13 amino acids. The V segment lost 4 bases and the J segment 6 bases; nucleotides outside the gene matches: 4. The CDR3, as DNA: TGCGCCAGCAGCCCAAGGACAGGGGTCGAGCAGTACTTC. Translating it yields CASSPRTGVEQYF.

This clone occurred many times. V is TRBV20-1 and J is TRBJ2-5; D perhaps matches TRBD2 (5 bases). The CDR3 sequence is 13 residues long. Germline V gives CDR1 DFQATT, CDR2 SNEGSKA (reference sequence). V dropped 0 bases and J dropped 5 bases, with 10 bases sitting between them. CDR3: CSARDEGPETQYF. The CDR3 DNA reads as TGCAGTGCTAGAGATGAGGGTCCGGAGACCCAGTACTTC.

Comment on this clone: One end of the junction does not line up with germline, which may come from a read error. This chain uses TRBV3-1 with TRBJ1-1; TRBD1 aligns across 7 bases. From germline, CDR1 is LGHDT and CDR2 YNNKEL (reference sequence). This CDR3 is 16 amino acids long. The CDR3 DNA reads TGTGCCAGCACCCAATGGGGTATAGGGGGCTTGACTGAAGCTTTCTTT. It is translated as CASTQWGIGGLTEAFF.

This clone was seen ten or more times. The gene calls are TRBV20-1 and TRBJ1-2; D gene ambiguous. V dropped 0 bases and J dropped 4 bases, with 12 bases sitting between them. CDR1 and CDR2 from the germline V gene are DFQATT and SNEGSKA (reference sequence). The CDR3 loop spans 14 amino acids. CDR3 region: CSARDRQAVYGYTF. The CDR3 DNA reads as TGCAGTGCTAGAGATCGGCAGGCGGTCTATGGCTACACCTTC.